Listed below are T cell receptor beta chains from one sample, sequenced in a study of identical twins. In TCRdb, the 5' RACE reads were re-called with MiXCR into one record per CDR3 protein. The table shows hundreds of thousands of distinct CDR3 sequences, with about 20% occurring only once. These same data were also listed under a study on T cells expressing NK-cell markers.

Sequencing was done on a sample of PBMCs. These receptors originate from a woman aged 18-30 years in good health. The CDR3 runs from the conserved cysteine through the conserved F or W. The D gene is left open where the match is weak. Clone size is given for some rows only: seen once, a few or many times, or a class if the clone is expanded.

d_gene	abundance	v_gene	j_gene	CDR3nt	CDR3aa
.	.	TRBV4-2	TRBJ2-7	TGTGCCAGCAGCCAAGAGTTCGCGGCTTACAGCTCCTACGAGCAGTACTTC	CASSQEFAAYSSYEQYF
TRBD1	few	TRBV7-7	TRBJ2-5	TGTGCTAGCAGCAATCTAGGACAGGGAGAAGAGACCCAGTACTTC	CASSNLGQGEETQYF
.	.	TRBV20-1	TRBJ1-2	TGCAGTGCTAGGGCCCCGGGGGACGGCTACACCTTC	CSARAPGDGYTF
.	.	TRBV19	TRBJ2-1	TGTGCCAGTAAGGGCCCGGGGGTCTACAATGAGCAGTTCTTC	CASKGPGVYNEQFF
.	few	TRBV20-1	TRBJ2-7	TGCAGTGCTGCTAATCAGGGGTACGAGCAGTACTTC	CSAANQGYEQYF
.	few	TRBV19	TRBJ1-1	TGTGCCAGTAGTCGTCCCAGGGATGGAGCTTTCTTT	CASSRPRDGAFF
.	.	TRBV20-1	TRBJ1-1	TGCAGTGCTGCCGATTACACTGAAGCTTTCTTT	CSAADYTEAFF
TRBD2	.	TRBV7-9	TRBJ2-1	TGTGCCAGCAGCCTGTGGACTAGCGGTGGGAAGGTGTTCTTC	CASSLWTSGGKVFF
.	once	TRBV14	TRBJ2-5	TGTGCCAGCAGCCCCTTATCTGGGATCTTGGCCTTACAAGAGACCCAGTACTTC	CASSPLSGILALQETQYF
.	.	TRBV12-3/TRBV12-4	TRBJ2-1	TGTGCCAGCAGCCCTGGAGGGCCGGGTGAGCAGTTCTTC	CASSPGGPGEQFF
TRBD2	few	TRBV9	TRBJ2-2	TGTGCCAGCAGCCGCCTGGGACTAGCGGGAGTGGCCGGGGAGCTGTTTTTT	CASSRLGLAGVAGELFF
TRBD1	few	TRBV29-1	TRBJ2-2	TGCAGCGTTAAGATGGGGACAGCGAACACCGGGGAGCTGTTTTTT	CSVKMGTANTGELFF
.	few	TRBV19	TRBJ1-1	TGTGCCAGTAGCCGGTTGGCTCGGGGTACTGAAGCTTTCTTT	CASSRLARGTEAFF
TRBD2	few	TRBV4-3	TRBJ2-1	TGCGCCAGCAGCCAAGAGGGGATAGCGGGAGTCAGGAACAATGAGCAGTTCTTC	CASSQEGIAGVRNNEQFF
TRBD1	.	TRBV20-1	TRBJ2-1	TGCAGTGCTAGAGACCCGGGACAGCAGTCCTACAATGAGCAGTTCTTC	CSARDPGQQSYNEQFF
.	.	TRBV14	TRBJ2-5	TGTGCCAGCAGCCAACCGGAGGTAGAGACCCAGTACTTC	CASSQPEVETQYF
TRBD2	once	TRBV15	TRBJ2-7	TGTGCCACCAGCAGAGGGGGTCTAGCGGACCGACGTTCCTACGAGCAGTACTTC	CATSRGGLADRRSYEQYF
.	few	TRBV20-1	TRBJ2-4	TGCAGTGCTCCGACACCGTGGAAGGCCATTCAGTACTTC	CSAPTPWKAIQYF
.	many	TRBV20-1	TRBJ2-7	TGCAGTGCCCAAGGGGTATCCGTCTACGAGCAGTACTTC	CSAQGVSVYEQYF
.	.	TRBV6-2/TRBV6-3	TRBJ2-7	TGTGCCAGCAGTATCCTCCGAGACACCTACGAGCAGTACTTC	CASSILRDTYEQYF
TRBD1	few	TRBV6-1	TRBJ1-1	TGTGCCAGCAGTGCGGGACAGATGAACACTGAAGCTTTCTTT	CASSAGQMNTEAFF
.	once	TRBV20-1	TRBJ2-5	TGCAGTGCTGTCCCGTATGGTCTCGAAGTCACGGAGACCCAGTACTTC	CSAVPYGLEVTETQYF
.	few	TRBV6-1	TRBJ1-6	TGTGCCAGCAGCAGAACTTCTAGTACCCTGAATTCACCCCTCCACTTT	CASSRTSSTLNSPLHF
.	.	TRBV19	TRBJ2-6	TGTGCCAGTAACGTTCCCTTTCGGGGGGCCAACGTCCTGACTTTC	CASNVPFRGANVLTF
.	few	TRBV7-3	TRBJ1-1	TGTGCCAGCAGCTTAAGTGGACAGACGAACACTGAAGCTTTCTTT	CASSLSGQTNTEAFF
.	.	TRBV20-1	TRBJ2-7	TGCAGTGCTAGTGATTACAGGGTCTTGGCGCAGTACTTC	CSASDYRVLAQYF
.	.	TRBV5-1	TRBJ1-2	TGCGCCAGCAGCATCGGACAGATAAACTATGGCTACACCTTC	CASSIGQINYGYTF
.	many	TRBV5-1	TRBJ2-1	TGCGCCAGCAGCCGGGACTGGAACAATGAGCAGTTCTTC	CASSRDWNNEQFF
TRBD2	.	TRBV5-1	TRBJ2-3	TGCGCCAGCAGCGGCGGGACTAGCGGGATAGTGGATACGCAGTATTTT	CASSGGTSGIVDTQYF
TRBD2	few	TRBV29-1	TRBJ2-1	TGCAGCGTAGCTAGCGGGGGGGCCCGGACCTACAATGAGCAGTTCTTC	CSVASGGARTYNEQFF
.	few	TRBV12-3/TRBV12-4	TRBJ2-2	TGTGCCAGCTTTAACGACTGGAACACCGGGGAGCTGTTTTTT	CASFNDWNTGELFF
.	.	TRBV27	TRBJ2-3	TGTGCCAGCAGTTTATCGGAGACTTGGGCAGATACGCAGTATTTT	CASSLSETWADTQYF
TRBD2	few	TRBV4-2	TRBJ2-3	TGTGCCAGCAGCCTGACTAGCGGGGGCCCAGATACGCAGTATTTT	CASSLTSGGPDTQYF
.	many	TRBV7-9	TRBJ2-3	TGTGCCAGCAGCCCCAGGGGACTTCTAGATACGCAGTATTTT	CASSPRGLLDTQYF
.	.	TRBV27	TRBJ2-7	TGTGCCAGCAGTTTAATGGGGACTGACGGCGAGCAGTACTTC	CASSLMGTDGEQYF
TRBD2	many	TRBV3-1	TRBJ2-7	TGTGCCAGCAGCCTCTACGGTAGCGGGAGAGCTTCCGAGCAGTACTTC	CASSLYGSGRASEQYF